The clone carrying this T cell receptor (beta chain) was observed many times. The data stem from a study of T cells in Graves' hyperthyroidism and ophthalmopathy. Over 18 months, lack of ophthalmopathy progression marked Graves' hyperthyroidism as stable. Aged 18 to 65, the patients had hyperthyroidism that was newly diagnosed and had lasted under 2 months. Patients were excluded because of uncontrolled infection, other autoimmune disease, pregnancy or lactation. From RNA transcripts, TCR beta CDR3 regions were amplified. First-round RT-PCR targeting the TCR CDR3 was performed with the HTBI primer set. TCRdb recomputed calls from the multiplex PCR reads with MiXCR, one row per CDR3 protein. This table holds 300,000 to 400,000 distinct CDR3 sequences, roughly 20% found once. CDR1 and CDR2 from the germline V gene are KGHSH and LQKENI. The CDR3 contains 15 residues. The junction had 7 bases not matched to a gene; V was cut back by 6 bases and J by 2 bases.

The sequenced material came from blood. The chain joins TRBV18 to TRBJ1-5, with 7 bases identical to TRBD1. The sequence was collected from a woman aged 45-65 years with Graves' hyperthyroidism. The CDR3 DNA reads TGTGCCAGCTCTAAAATTGACAGGGGCAATCAGCCCCAGCATTTT. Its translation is CASSKIDRGNQPQHF.